Presented here are 28 T cell receptor beta chains from one specimen sequenced in a study of T cell changes during pregnancy in multiple sclerosis. Sequencing used immunoSEQ multiplex PCR; TCRdb keeps in-frame clones, though not all of them. The table records about 76,000 clones, around nine tenths of them present only once. The sample in question was peripheral blood, obtained after pregnancy. The receptors were sampled from a female donor in good health, enrolled as a control in a pregnancy study.

The gene calls are TRBV11-2 and TRBJ2-2; the match to TRBD2 covers 7 bases. This CDR3 comprises 16 residues. The V segment lost 2 bases and the J segment 5 bases; nucleotides outside the gene matches: 8. Germline V gene data show CDR1 as SGHAT and CDR2 as FQNNGV. The CDR3 DNA reads TGTGCCAGCAGCTTATACTCGGGACTAAAGACCGGGGAGCTGTTTTTT. Encoded protein: CASSLYSGLKTGELFF.

This clone has just a few counts. V gene TRBV5-4 combines with J gene TRBJ1-2, with 8 bases fitting TRBD1. The CDR3 totals 15 residues. Germline V gene sequence: CDR1 SGHNT, CDR2 YYREEE (reference sequence). J was trimmed by 7 bases and V by 4 bases; bases with no gene match: 12. The CDR3 nucleotides read TGTGCCAGCAGCCTGGTACAGACAGGGGATGCTGGCTACACCTTC. It encodes CASSLVQTGDAGYTF.

This clone is a singleton in its sample. The chain couples TRBV19 to TRBJ1-1; a weak D match, TRBD1 (5 bases). The germline V gene has CDR1 LNHDA and CDR2 SQIVND (reference sequence). The CDR3 contains 13 residues. V shed 8 bases and J shed 2 bases, with 12 bases lying between them. As DNA, the CDR3 is TGTGCCAGTGCCGCATGGGGCAACACTGAAGCTTTCTTT. Amino acid sequence: CASAAWGNTEAFF.

The chain is built from TRBV27 and TRBJ1-3; a weak D match, TRBD1 (5 bases). Germline values: CDR1 MNHEY, CDR2 SMNVEV (reference sequence). Trimming left V 0 bases short and J 6 bases short, with 12 bases between. There are 15 residues in the CDR3. The CDR3 region has the DNA TGTGCCAGCAGTTTATCGATCACGGGGGAAAACACCATATATTTT. Translating it yields CASSLSITGENTIYF.

The rearrangement links TRBV27 to TRBJ2-2, with 7 bases that match TRBD1. The CDR3 is 17 amino acids. J was trimmed by 6 bases and V by 4 bases; bases with no gene match: 14. CDR1 and CDR2 (germline): MNHEY, SMNVEV (reference sequence). CDR3 nucleotides: TGTGCCAGCAGTTCCCCGGCCCTCGACAGGGCCGCCGGGGAGCTGTTTTTT. Residues: CASSSPALDRAAGELFF.

This clone was seen only once. The chain couples TRBV27 to TRBJ2-1; D perhaps matches TRBD1 (6 bases). Germline values: CDR1 MNHEY, CDR2 SMNVEV (reference sequence). V lost 6 bases, J lost 0 bases, and 12 bases lay in between. CDR3 length: 15 amino acids. The CDR3 DNA sequence: TGTGCCAGCAGCACCCTAGGGGGCTCCTACAATGAGCAGTTCTTC. Translating gives CASSTLGGSYNEQFF.

This clone has a single count. The chain recombines TRBV6-1 with TRBJ1-2; possibly TRBD1 for D (5 bases). CDR1 is MNHNS, CDR2 SASEGT, per germline. Trimming removed 3 bases at V and 2 bases at J, with 7 bases between. CDR3 length equals 13 residues. The CDR3 DNA reads as TGTGCCAGCAGTGAGACAGTGAACTATGGCTACACCTTC. Translating it yields CASSETVNYGYTF.

V is TRBV19 and J is TRBJ2-7, with 10 nucleotides matching TRBD2. V trimming: 5 bases; J trimming: 3 bases; junction bases outside the gene matches: 10. Germline V CDR1 and CDR2: LNHDA, SQIVND (reference sequence). CDR3 length: 16 residues. The CDR3 coding sequence is TGTGCCAGTAGTTTGAATCTAGCGGGGGCTCGCTACGAGCAGTACTTC. This gives the protein CASSLNLAGARYEQYF.

The chain links TRBV5-1 to TRBJ2-7; 10 bases line up with TRBD2. The V and J ends lost 0 bases and 5 bases, in that order; junction bases with no gene match: 5. The V gene's germline CDR1 is SGHRS and CDR2 YFSETQ. This CDR3 is built from 15 residues. CDR3 loop: CASSLAAGGPHEQYF. CDR3 nucleotide sequence: TGCGCCAGCAGCTTGGCAGCGGGAGGGCCCCACGAGCAGTACTTC.

The CDR3 spells CASSLDSGGAGDEQYF. The CDR3 DNA follows: TGTGCCAGCAGCTTAGATAGCGGGGGGGCTGGGGACGAGCAGTACTTC. The V and J genes are TRBV7-9 and TRBJ2-7, with TRBD2 matching 11 bases. With 1 base clipped from V and 5 bases from J, the junction kept 7 bases outside the gene matches. Germline values: CDR1 SEHNR, CDR2 FQNEAQ (reference sequence). This CDR3 spans 16 amino acids.

J is TRBJ2-7 and V is TRBV7-9; a weak D match, TRBD1 (5 bases). The CDR3 is 13 amino acids. Germline loops: CDR1 SEHNR, CDR2 FQNEAQ (reference sequence). With 7 bases removed from V and 1 base from J, the gap between germline ends came to 11 bases. The CDR3 here is CASTGLGSYEQYF. DNA for the CDR3: TGTGCCAGCACAGGGCTGGGTTCCTACGAGCAGTACTTC.

CDR3 sequence reads: CASSPLAGQGTQYF. The CDR3 coding sequence is TGTGCCAGCAGCCCTCTAGCGGGGCAGGGTACGCAGTATTTT. V gene TRBV9 combines with J gene TRBJ2-3; 9 nucleotides align to TRBD2. CDR1 and CDR2 (germline): SGDLS, YYNGEE. V was pared by 4 bases and J by 8 bases, with 8 bases of the junction left unmatched. This CDR3 has 14 residues. Looking up the rest from reference TRBV9 and TRBJ2-3 gives the full variable domain: DSGVTQTPKHLITATGQRVTLRCSPRSGDLSVYWYQQSLDQGLQFLIQYYNGEERAKGNILERFSAQQFPDLHSELNLSSLELGDSALYFCASSPLAGQGTQYFGPGTRLTVL.

J is TRBJ2-1 and V is TRBV28; tentatively, D is TRBD1 (6 bases). The CDR3 covers 14 residues. V gave up 6 bases and J gave up 6 bases, with 15 bases separating them. Per the germline V gene, CDR1 is MDHEN and CDR2 is SYDVKM. CDR3 DNA: TGTGCCAGCAGACAACAGGGTCCCCTCAATGAGCAGTTCTTC. As protein: CASRQQGPLNEQFF.

DNA of the CDR3: TGCAGCGTTGGAGGGATACAAGAGACCCAGTACTTC. Translating gives CSVGGIQETQYF. This chain connects TRBV29-1 to TRBJ2-5; possibly TRBD2 for D (5 bases). Germline CDR1 reads SQVTM; CDR2 reads ANQGSEA. The CDR3 totals 12 residues. V was clipped by 4 bases and J by 2 bases, with 8 bases between them.

Only one count was recorded for this clone. The DNA of the CDR3 is TGTGCCAGCAGTCCTCGAACAGGGGGCAATGAGCAGTTCTTC. It translates to CASSPRTGGNEQFF. The rearrangement uses TRBV28 and TRBJ2-1, with 8 positions matching TRBD1. The germline CDR1 and CDR2 sequences are MDHEN and SYDVKM. Losses at the gene ends were 5 bases for V and 6 bases for J; bases not matched to a gene: 6. The CDR3 totals 14 residues.

The J gene is TRBJ2-1, the V gene TRBV5-4; 7 bases align to TRBD1. With V trimmed by 4 bases and J by 4 bases, 8 bases remained unmatched. This CDR3 has 15 amino acids. Germline loops: CDR1 SGHNT, CDR2 YYREEE (reference sequence). CDR3 DNA sequence: TGTGCCAGCAGCCTAGTAGGGGGCGGATACAATGAGCAGTTCTTC. Encoded protein: CASSLVGGGYNEQFF.

The chain carries TRBV7-2 and TRBJ2-1, with 14 bases aligning to TRBD2. Germline CDR1 and CDR2: SGHTA and FQGNSA. The CDR3 is 18 residues long. V lost 2 bases and J lost 9; bases outside the gene matches: 12. CDR3 DNA sequence: TGTGCCAGCAGCTTACGTGGGACCGGGACTAGCGGGAGTATTGAGCAGTTCTTC. It translates to CASSLRGTGTSGSIEQFF.

The chain links TRBV5-4 to TRBJ1-2; tentative D call: TRBD1 (6 bases). Germline lookup yields CDR1 SGHNT and CDR2 YYREEE (reference sequence). V gave up 0 bases and J gave up 4 bases, with 10 bases separating them. This CDR3 contains 14 residues. The DNA for the CDR3 is TGTGCCAGCAGCTTGGACAGGGCCGGCTATGGCTACACCTTC. Protein: CASSLDRAGYGYTF.

J is TRBJ2-2 and V is TRBV11-3; a weak D match, TRBD1 (6 bases). Germline CDR1 is SGHNT and CDR2 is YENEEA. Trimming shortened V by 4 bases and J by 4 bases, and 10 bases separated the two germline ends. CDR3 length: 14 residues. In DNA, the CDR3 is TGTGCCAGCAGCTCAGGGGTTGGCACCGGGGAGCTGTTTTTT. This codes for CASSSGVGTGELFF.

The chain couples TRBV19 to TRBJ2-7, with 13 bases aligning to TRBD2. The CDR3 consists of 15 residues. V dropped 6 bases and J dropped 4; count of bases not matched to a gene: 6. CDR1 is LNHDA, CDR2 SQIVND, per germline (reference sequence). The CDR3 DNA is TGTGCCAGTAGCCGGACTAGCGGGAGATCATACGAGCAGTACTTC. It yields the protein CASSRTSGRSYEQYF.

The V gene is TRBV10-3, the J gene TRBJ1-5; a weak D match, TRBD1 (5 bases). Germline V gene sequence: CDR1 ENHRY, CDR2 SYGVKD. There are 15 residues in the CDR3. Trimming took 5 bases from V and 6 from J, leaving 17 bases between them. CDR3 bases: TGTGCCATCAGTCAACCACAGGCGGAGGGTCAGCCCCAGCATTTT. Its protein product is CAISQPQAEGQPQHF.

This clone is a singleton in its sample. The chain couples TRBV15 to TRBJ1-5; the D gene is possibly TRBD1 (6 bases). Trimming removed 2 bases at V and 3 bases at J, with 8 bases between. The CDR3 totals 14 residues. Germline assignment: CDR1 LNHNV and CDR2 YYDKDF (reference sequence). The chain's CDR3 is CATSRQGPNQPQHF. CDR3 DNA: TGTGCCACCAGCAGACAGGGGCCCAATCAGCCCCAGCATTTT.

The chain is built from TRBV7-3 and TRBJ2-6, with a tentative D call TRBD1 (6 bases). Germline V CDR1 and CDR2: SGHTA, FQGTGA. Trimming stripped 4 bases from V and 4 bases from J, with 11 bases between. There are 15 residues in the CDR3. The CDR3 bases are TGTGCCAGCAGCTCCAGGGGTGCCGGGGCCAACGTCCTGACTTTC. Translation gives CASSSRGAGANVLTF.

This chain joins TRBV27 and TRBJ2-7, with D perhaps matching TRBD2 (6 bases). Trimming left V 5 bases short and J 7 bases short, with 18 bases between. The CDR3 loop spans 14 amino acids. CDR1 is MNHEY, CDR2 SMNVEV, per germline (reference sequence). CDR3 region: CASSTIGGVNEQYF. The DNA of the CDR3 is TGTGCCAGCAGTACAATCGGGGGAGTGAATGAGCAGTACTTC.

V and J are TRBV10-3 and TRBJ2-1; the match to TRBD2 covers 7 bases. The CDR3 sequence is 14 residues long. J was trimmed by 7 bases and V by 3 bases; bases with no gene match: 6. The germline V gene has CDR1 ENHRY and CDR2 SYGVKD. The CDR3 coding sequence is TGTGCCATCAGTGACGGCCAGGGAGGGAATGAGCAGTTCTTC. It specifies CAISDGQGGNEQFF.

The DNA for the CDR3 is TGTGCCAGCAGTTTCGGGACAGGCCGGGGGATAGAGACCCAGTACTTC. Residues: CASSFGTGRGIETQYF. The chain is built from TRBV28 and TRBJ2-5; 8 bases match TRBD1. CDR1 is MDHEN, CDR2 SYDVKM, per germline. V lost 3 bases, J lost 4 bases, and 10 bases stayed unmatched. The CDR3 loop spans 16 amino acids. Full variable domain (outside the CDR3, taken from reference TRBV28 and TRBJ2-5): DVKVTQSSRYLVKRTGEKVFLECVQDMDHENMFWYRQDPGLGLRLIYFSYDVKMKEKGDIPEGYSVSREKKERFSLILESASTNQTSMYLCASSFGTGRGIETQYFGPGTRLLVL.

This clone was seen once. V usage is TRBV7-2 and J usage is TRBJ2-1; 7 bases map to TRBD2. From germline, CDR1 is SGHTA and CDR2 FQGNSA. The trim removed 5 bases at V and 5 bases at J, leaving 15 bases unmatched. The CDR3 has 17 residues. The CDR3, as DNA: TGTGCCAGCAGCCCTATGGGTTGGTCTAGCGGACACAATGAGCAGTTCTTC. Encoded protein: CASSPMGWSSGHNEQFF.

This sequence joins TRBV7-9 and TRBJ1-5; 12 nucleotides align to TRBD1. The germline gives CDR1 SEHNR, CDR2 FQNEAQ (reference sequence). The CDR3 sequence is 18 residues long. Unmatched junction bases numbered 7, after V lost 1 base and J lost 3 bases. The CDR3 sequence: CASSLEAPGQGANQPQHF. The CDR3 DNA is TGTGCCAGCAGCTTAGAAGCGCCGGGACAGGGGGCCAATCAGCCCCAGCATTTT.